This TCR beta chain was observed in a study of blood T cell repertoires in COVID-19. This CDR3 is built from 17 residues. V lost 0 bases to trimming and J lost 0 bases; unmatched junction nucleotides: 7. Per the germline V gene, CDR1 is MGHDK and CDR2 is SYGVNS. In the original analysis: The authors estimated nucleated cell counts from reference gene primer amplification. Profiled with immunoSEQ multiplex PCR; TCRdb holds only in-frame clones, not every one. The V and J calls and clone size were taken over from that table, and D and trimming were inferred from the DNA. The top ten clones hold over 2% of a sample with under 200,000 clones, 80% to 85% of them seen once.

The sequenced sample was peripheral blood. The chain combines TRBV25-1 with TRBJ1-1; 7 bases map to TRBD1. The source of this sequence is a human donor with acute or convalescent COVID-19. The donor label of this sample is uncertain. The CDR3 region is CASSEYGQDRLNTEAFF. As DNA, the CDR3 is TGTGCCAGCAGTGAATACGGACAGGACCGATTGAACACTGAAGCTTTCTTT.